The next 21 T cell receptor beta chains were all read from a single sample in a study of T-cell memory formation after mild COVID-19. One entry per CDR3 protein, called by TCRdb with MiXCR from the 5' RACE reads. The sample includes a few hundred thousand distinct CDR3 sequences, 20% to 25% of them seen just once. The sample taken for sequencing was PBMCs or a T cell subset sorted from them (not recorded which). These receptors were taken from an adult woman who had mild COVID-19 (a few samples of this study predate the infection). Cell type and time point are not known.

The chain couples TRBV27 to TRBJ2-4; D remains unclear. CDR1 is MNHEY and CDR2 is SMNVEV in the germline V gene (reference sequence). Trimming left V 10 bases short and J 0 bases short, with 22 bases between. The CDR3 extends over 17 amino acids. The CDR3 coding sequence is TGTGCCACCCCAGATCGGACGGCGACCCTAGCCAAAAACATTCAGTACTTC. Translating gives CATPDRTATLAKNIQYF.

The table lists this clonotype with a few counts. This chain connects TRBV7-2 to TRBJ1-6; D is possibly TRBD1 (5 bases). CDR1 is SGHTA and CDR2 is FQGNSA in the germline V gene. Trimming cost V 5 bases and J 7 bases, with 21 bases left between them. The CDR3 length is 17 residues. This CDR3 is CASSPRGEGPGNSPLHF. The CDR3 DNA reads as TGTGCCAGCAGCCCAAGGGGTGAGGGCCCGGGCAATTCACCCCTCCACTTT.

The rearrangement joins TRBV9 to TRBJ2-3; no clear D. Germline values: CDR1 SGDLS, CDR2 YYNGEE. The CDR3 totals 16 residues. Trimming left V 0 bases short and J 0 bases short, with 11 bases between. In DNA form, the CDR3 reads TGTGCCAGCAGCGTAGATGGTAGTCGTAGCACAGATACGCAGTATTTT. Residues: CASSVDGSRSTDTQYF.

The V and J genes are TRBV27 and TRBJ2-2, with D maybe TRBD2 (5 bases). Germline values: CDR1 MNHEY, CDR2 SMNVEV (reference sequence). This CDR3 contains 14 residues. V lost 0 bases to trimming and J lost 5 bases, with 7 bases between them. CDR3 bases: TGTGCCAGCAGTTTATCAGGGAGTACCGGGGAGCTGTTTTTT. It codes for CASSLSGSTGELFF.

V and J are TRBV10-3 and TRBJ2-3; D is possibly TRBD1 or TRBD2 (5 bases each). Germline CDR1 reads ENHRY; CDR2 reads SYGVKD. With 11 bases removed from V and 6 bases from J, the gap between germline ends came to 21 bases. The CDR3 totals 14 residues. CDR3 sequence reads: CAVGWGPTGDTQYF. The CDR3 nucleotides read TGTGCCGTTGGTTGGGGACCCACTGGGGATACGCAGTATTTT.

The table lists this clonotype with a few counts. The CDR3 DNA is TGTGCCAGCAGCCAAGGCAGGGCCGTTGAGCAGTTCTTC. It yields the protein CASSQGRAVEQFF. The J gene is TRBJ2-1, the V gene TRBV3-1, with a possible D match to TRBD1 (5 bases). This CDR3 is 13 amino acids long. V was trimmed by 1 base and J by 9 bases, leaving 10 bases between them. Per germline, CDR1 LGHDT and CDR2 YNNKEL (reference sequence).

This clonotype was counted between two and nine times. V and J are TRBV11-2 and TRBJ1-2, with 9 bases aligning to TRBD1. The CDR3 loop spans 15 amino acids. Germline lookup yields CDR1 SGHAT and CDR2 FQNNGV. Losses at the gene ends were 4 bases for V and 8 bases for J; bases not matched to a gene: 11. The CDR3 loop is CASSSGGQGLRGYTF. The CDR3 DNA reads TGTGCCAGCAGCTCTGGGGGACAGGGACTTAGGGGCTACACCTTC.

V usage is TRBV28 and J usage is TRBJ2-7; 8 bases align to TRBD1. CDR3 length: 13 residues. The germline V gene encodes CDR1 MDHEN and CDR2 SYDVKM. V trimming: 8 bases; J trimming: 7 bases; junction bases outside the gene matches: 10. The chain's CDR3 is CASAGGVFREQYF. The CDR3 nucleotides read TGTGCCAGCGCAGGGGGCGTTTTTAGGGAGCAGTACTTC.

The sample holds a few counts of this clonotype. The rearrangement uses TRBV6-2 or TRBV6-3 and TRBJ2-1; maybe TRBD2 (5 bases). Germline CDR1 reads MNHEY; CDR2 reads SVGEGT. The CDR3 runs 15 residues. V was pared by 7 bases and J by 0 bases, with 13 bases between. CDR3 in amino acids: CASTLRGSSYNEQFF. The CDR3 DNA is TGTGCCAGCACGCTAAGAGGGAGCTCCTACAATGAGCAGTTCTTC.

This clonotype was found a few times. The V and J genes are TRBV2 and TRBJ2-2; 7 bases line up with TRBD2. The CDR3 spans 13 residues. In germline, CDR1 is SNHLY, CDR2 FYNNEI. V lost 6 bases, J lost 6 bases, and 4 bases stayed unmatched. CDR3 region: CASRTGLPGELFF. For the CDR3, the DNA is TGTGCCAGCAGGACGGGACTACCCGGGGAGCTGTTTTTT.

Only one count was recorded for this clonotype. This chain uses TRBV11-3 with TRBJ2-5; TRBD1 matches 7 bases. The CDR3 has 13 amino acids. The V gene's germline CDR1 is SGHNT and CDR2 YENEEA. J was trimmed by 8 bases and V by 5 bases; bases with no gene match: 8. In DNA, the CDR3 is TGTGCCAGCAGCGAGTCTTGGGACAGCACCCAGTACTTC. This codes for CASSESWDSTQYF. The full variable domain, with the rest looked up from reference TRBV11-3 and TRBJ2-5, is EAGVVQSPRYKIIEKKQPVAFWCNPISGHNTLYWYLQNLGQGPELLIRYENEEAVDDSQLPKDRFSAERLKGVDSTLKIQPAELGDSAVYLCASSESWDSTQYFGPGTRLLVL.

This sequence joins TRBV30 and TRBJ2-1; the D gene is possibly TRBD1 (5 bases). Trimming pared 0 bases from V and 4 bases from J, leaving 13 bases between. The CDR3 covers 15 residues. Per germline, CDR1 GTSNPN and CDR2 SVGIG (reference sequence). DNA for the CDR3: TGTGCCTGGAGTGTTAGGGGCAGTAGGTACAATGAGCAGTTCTTC. It is translated as CAWSVRGSRYNEQFF.

In its sample, this clonotype was seen a few times. The V and J genes are TRBV7-9 and TRBJ1-5, with 7 bases identical to TRBD1. Trimming cost V 5 bases and J 0 bases; bases outside gene matches: 13. The CDR3 consists of 18 residues. CDR1 and CDR2 from the germline V gene are SEHNR and FQNEAQ (reference sequence). The DNA for the CDR3 is TGTGCCAGCAGCCTGATGGGACAGAGAGGGGTTAGCAATCAGCCCCAGCATTTT. It translates to CASSLMGQRGVSNQPQHF. Looking up the rest from reference TRBV7-9 and TRBJ1-5 gives the full variable domain: DTGVSQNPRHKITKRGQNVTFRCDPISEHNRLYWYRQTLGQGPEFLTYFQNEAQLEKSRLLSDRFSAERPKGSFSTLEIQRTEQGDSAMYLCASSLMGQRGVSNQPQHFGDGTRLSIL.

This clonotype was observed a few times. One junction end disagrees with the germline gene, perhaps due to a read error. The gene calls are TRBV2 and TRBJ1-2; D remains unclear. The CDR3 length is 13 residues. CDR1 SNHLY and CDR2 FYNNEI come from the germline V gene. The CDR3 reads CASREDTSGGYTF. DNA for the CDR3: TGTGCCAGCAGGGAAGACACCAGTGGCGGCTACACCTTC.

The V gene is TRBV5-1, the J gene TRBJ2-2; 14 bases agree with TRBD2. CDR3 length: 16 amino acids. Germline-derived CDR1 and CDR2 are SGHRS and YFSETQ. Unmatched junction bases numbered 5, after V lost 7 bases and J lost 3 bases. For the CDR3, the DNA is TGCGCCAGCCGACTAGCGGGAGGGCCCGACACCGGGGAGCTGTTTTTT. Its protein is CASRLAGGPDTGELFF.

The rearrangement uses TRBV15 and TRBJ2-5; possibly TRBD2 for D (5 bases). V lost 1 base, J lost 5 bases, and 8 bases lay in between. CDR1 is LNHNV and CDR2 is YYDKDF in the germline V gene (reference sequence). The CDR3 spans 13 residues. The CDR3 region is CATSRGRDETQYF. The CDR3 nucleotides read TGTGCCACCAGCAGAGGACGGGATGAGACCCAGTACTTC.

The rearrangement joins TRBV7-8 to TRBJ2-1; 9 bases are a match to TRBD1. Germline CDR1 and CDR2: SGHVS and FQNEAQ. After removal of 2 bases from V and 2 bases from J, the junction contained 7 bases not matched to a gene. This CDR3 is built from 17 residues. CDR3 coding DNA: TGTGCCAGCAGCTTAACCCGGGACAGGGTTCCCTACAATGAGCAGTTCTTC. This translates into CASSLTRDRVPYNEQFF.

The chain recombines TRBV6-5 with TRBJ2-5; 7 bases map to TRBD1. Germline V gives CDR1 MNHEY, CDR2 SVGAGI. The length of the CDR3 is 14 residues. After removal of 2 bases from V and 3 bases from J, the junction contained 3 bases not matched to a gene. The CDR3 loop reads CASSYGTAEETQYF. CDR3 in DNA: TGTGCCAGCAGTTACGGGACAGCCGAAGAGACCCAGTACTTC.

This clonotype was picked up one time. The chain links TRBV12-3 or TRBV12-4 to TRBJ1-5; D remains ambiguous. V was pared by 0 bases and J by 0 bases, with 3 bases between. CDR3 length: 14 residues. The CDR3 loop reads CASSLAVSNQPQHF. CDR3 coding DNA: TGTGCCAGCAGTTTAGCGGTTAGCAATCAGCCCCAGCATTTT.

This clonotype appeared a few times. The chain couples TRBV7-9 to TRBJ2-1, with TRBD2 identical over 8 bases. After removal of 2 bases from V and 7 bases from J, the junction contained 10 bases not matched to a gene. The V gene's germline CDR1 is SEHNR and CDR2 FQNEAQ (reference sequence). CDR3 size: 16 residues. CDR3 DNA sequence: TGTGCCAGCAGCTTACACGGGAGGGCCTCGGGGAATGAGCAGTTCTTC. It encodes CASSLHGRASGNEQFF.

This clonotype was counted between two and nine times. The chain couples TRBV5-5 to TRBJ2-3, with unresolved D. The germline V gene has CDR1 SGHKS and CDR2 YYEKEE (reference sequence). V lost 3 bases and J 4 bases, leaving 18 bases between the germline ends. There are 16 residues in the CDR3. The DNA of the CDR3 is TGTGCCAGCAGCTCTTGGGCGGCAGAATCCTCAGATACGCAGTATTTT. Its protein product is CASSSWAAESSDTQYF. Combining the CDR3 with reference TRBV5-5 and TRBJ2-3 gives the whole variable domain DAGVTQSPTHLIKTRGQQVTLRCSPISGHKSVSWYQQVLGQGPQFIFQYYEKEERGRGNFPDRFSARQFPNYSSELNVNALLLGDSALYLCASSSWAAESSDTQYFGPGTRLTVL.